This paragraph reports one TCR beta chain. This record comes from a study of siplizumab effects on memory and regulatory T cells. Here immunoSEQ multiplex PCR was the method, and the copy in TCRdb shows in-frame clones only, minus some. Of 70,000 or so clones listed, about 90% are singletons. Trimming removed 2 bases at V and 1 base at J, with 5 bases between. The CDR3 length is 13 residues. CDR1 MGHRA and CDR2 YSYEKL come from the germline V gene. J is TRBJ1-1 and V is TRBV4-1; the D is unclear. The receptor was derived from a human donor in good health. Sample: CD8+ T cells sorted from blood. The CDR3 here is CASSQLQNTEAFF. DNA of the CDR3: TGCGCCAGCAGCCAATTACAGAACACTGAAGCTTTCTTT.